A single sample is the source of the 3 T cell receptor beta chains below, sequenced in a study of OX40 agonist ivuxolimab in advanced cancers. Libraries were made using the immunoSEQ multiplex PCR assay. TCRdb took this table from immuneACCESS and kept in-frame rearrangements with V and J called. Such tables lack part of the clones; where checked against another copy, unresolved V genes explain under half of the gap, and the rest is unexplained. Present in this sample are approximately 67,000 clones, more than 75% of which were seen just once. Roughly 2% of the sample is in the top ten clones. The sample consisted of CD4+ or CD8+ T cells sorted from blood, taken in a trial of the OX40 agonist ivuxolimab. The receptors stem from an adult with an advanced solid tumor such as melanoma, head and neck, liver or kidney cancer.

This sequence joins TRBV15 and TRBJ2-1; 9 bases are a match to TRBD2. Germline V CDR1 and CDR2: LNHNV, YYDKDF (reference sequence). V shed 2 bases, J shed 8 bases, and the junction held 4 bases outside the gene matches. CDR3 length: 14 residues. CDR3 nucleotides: TGTGCCACCAGCAGACTAGCGGGGTCAGATGAGCAGTTCTTC. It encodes CATSRLAGSDEQFF.

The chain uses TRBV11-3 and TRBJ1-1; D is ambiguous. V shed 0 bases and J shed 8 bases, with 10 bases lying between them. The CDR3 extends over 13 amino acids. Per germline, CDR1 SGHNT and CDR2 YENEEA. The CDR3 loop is CASSLDRNEEAFF. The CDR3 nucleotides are TGTGCCAGCAGCTTAGACCGCAACGAGGAAGCTTTCTTT.

The CDR3 nucleotides read TGTGCTAGTGGTTTGGGACGGCCGAGGTCTAATCAGCCCCAGCATTTT. Protein sequence: CASGLGRPRSNQPQHF. This sequence joins TRBV12-5 and TRBJ1-5; D call uncertain. Looked up from germline, CDR1 is LGHNT and CDR2 is FRNRAP. This CDR3 region has 16 residues. V gave up 1 base and J gave up 4 bases, with 14 bases separating them.